The entry that follows covers one TCR beta chain sequence. The antigen it binds to is not known. No much larger clone exists at a distance of one base, and base qualities are not known. Trimming removed 4 bases from V and 0 bases from J, leaving 5 bases between the germline ends. CDR1 and CDR2, looked up from the germline V gene, are SQVTM and ANQGSEA. The CDR3 spans 12 residues, from the cysteine through the phenylalanine. Only the CDR3 portion is preserved as DNA: 36 bases, with reading frame beginning at the first base. The donors were roughly 40 Caucasian individuals from Russia, aged roughly 6 to 95 years, who were systemically healthy. About 9.8 milliliters of peripheral blood were drawn from each donor into EDTA-treated Vacutainer tubes. Ficoll-Paque density-gradient centrifugation was used to isolate PBMCs, with at least 6.5 million obtained per sample. Total RNA, at least 5 micrograms per sample, was extracted from PBMCs with Trizol reagent. For every donor, flow cytometry on a PBMC aliquot measured the percentage of naive CD45RAhigh/CD27high T cells.

The data stem from a study of blood T cells in healthy people across ages (dated by TCRdb to between 2015 and 2016). Regarding the research as a whole: In model experiments, template switching captured roughly one uniquely barcoded TCR beta cDNA molecule for every two T cells. Using the same blood draw, the study looked at two additional independent replicas of 1 million unique cDNA reads for two donors, one aged 18 to 29 and the other aged 80 or older. The donors were divided into four age groups: young (average approximately 16 years), middle-aged (approximately 41), aged (about 61) and long-lived (about 80). To avoid experimental bias, donors of different ages were spread randomly across the sequencing lanes. Age-related changes in TCR beta repertoire diversity were measured in the study by deep sequencing normalized with unique cDNA molecular identifiers. Here is what the overall study found, with its caveats: Observed TCR beta diversity per million T cells fell roughly linearly with age, and a significant reduction was already apparent by age roughly 40. Compared with the aged group, the long-lived group had more naive CD4+ T cells, fewer expanded clones and increased TCR diversity, a pattern suggesting age selection. Donor CMV infection status was unknown, potentially confounding age-related changes in expanded clonotypes. Because profiling used bulk unsorted PBMCs, naive and antigen-experienced compartments could not be compared conclusively. Estimates of total diversity based on one million sequenced T cells were considered lower bounds and underestimates. There was a strong correlation between observed TCR beta diversity and the percentage of naive T cells measured by flow cytometry.

The library came from 5' RACE. The sequencing machine was an Illumina HiSeq 2500. A second roughly 7 to 11 cycle PCR used a sample-barcoded 5' primer and a J-beta primer mix. Each TCR beta cDNA molecule received a unique molecular identifier from a template-switch 5' adaptor carrying 12 random nucleotides. Each sample yielded at least 3 million CDR3-containing paired-end reads. The Mint cDNA synthesis kit, primed by a TRBC-specific oligonucleotide, was used to synthesize first-strand cDNA from all RNA. Following uracil-DNA glycosylase treatment, a first 18-cycle PCR with universal primers M1SS and BC2_uni_R was performed on all cDNA. As for how the authors treated the data: For normalization, 1 million high-quality reads, each with a distinct molecular identifier, were randomly selected from each sample. Reads sharing molecular identifiers were discarded rather than binned into consensus sequences. MiTCR, set to a Q25 quality threshold and the strictest error-elimination algorithm, was used for CDR3 identification, clonotype clustering and error correction. Lower-bound total TCR beta diversity was estimated with a nonparametric unseen species model using Euler transformation. TCRdb applied fastp at Q25 and MiXCR to the public reads, then kept only in-frame beta chains. Entries are consolidated by CDR3 protein sequence, retaining the most common genes and DNA. None of the V and J calls come from the authors' own analysis; TCRdb made them. The sample includes more than 800,000 distinct CDR3 sequences, with around 43% observed a single time. Under 20% of the sample lies in the top ten.

The chain uses TRBV29-1 and TRBJ2-3, with no D gene named confidently. The TCR sequence derives from a woman in her sixties or seventies in good health. The sample was blood. In nucleotides, the sequence is TGCAGCGTTGTGATTAGCACAGATACGCAGTATTTT. Its protein product is CSVVISTDTQYF.